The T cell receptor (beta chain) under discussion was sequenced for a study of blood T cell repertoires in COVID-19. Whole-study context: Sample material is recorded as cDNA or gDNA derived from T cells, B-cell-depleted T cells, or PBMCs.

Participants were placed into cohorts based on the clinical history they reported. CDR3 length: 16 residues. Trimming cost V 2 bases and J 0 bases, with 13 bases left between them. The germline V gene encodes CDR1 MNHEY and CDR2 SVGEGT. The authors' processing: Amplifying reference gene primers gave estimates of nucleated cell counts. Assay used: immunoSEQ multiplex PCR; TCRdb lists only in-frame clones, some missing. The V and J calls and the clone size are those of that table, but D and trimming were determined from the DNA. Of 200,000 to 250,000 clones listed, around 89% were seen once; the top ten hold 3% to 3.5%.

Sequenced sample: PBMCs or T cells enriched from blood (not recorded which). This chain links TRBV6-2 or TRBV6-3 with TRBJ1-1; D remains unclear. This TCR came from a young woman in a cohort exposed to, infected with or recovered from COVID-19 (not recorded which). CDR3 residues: CASSYGMGRMNTEAFF. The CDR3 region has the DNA TGTGCCAGCAGTTACGGTATGGGCAGAATGAACACTGAAGCTTTCTTT.